This passage covers 14 T cell receptor beta chains from one sample sequenced in a study of T cell responses to AZD1222 COVID-19 vaccine. Libraries were prepared by immunoSEQ multiplex PCR; TCRdb keeps only in-frame clonotypes and omits some of them. Here the sample spans roughly 160,000 clones, 87% being singletons. Here the sequenced sample was peripheral blood, taken 28 days after the second AZD1222 dose. The receptors were gathered from an adult who received the AZD1222 COVID-19 vaccine.

CDR3 DNA: TGTGCCAGCAGCTTAGCGCCGGGGAGAGATCAGGCTTTCTTT. Amino acids: CASSLAPGRDQAFF. V is TRBV7-2 and J is TRBJ1-1; no definite D call. Between the trimmed V and J ends, which lost 0 bases and 11 bases, there was a span of 16 bases. The V gene's germline CDR1 is SGHTA and CDR2 FQGNSA. The CDR3 covers 14 residues.

This chain connects TRBV9 to TRBJ1-6, with D maybe TRBD1 (5 bases). This CDR3 region has 16 residues. The V and J ends lost 4 bases and 9 bases respectively, with 20 bases between them. Germline values: CDR1 SGDLS, CDR2 YYNGEE. CDR3 in DNA: TGTGCCAGCAGCTCGATCCTGACAGAAGATTCTTCACCCCTCCACTTT. Protein product: CASSSILTEDSSPLHF.

V usage is TRBV18 and J usage is TRBJ2-7; TRBD1 matches 7 bases. The trim removed 4 bases at V and 3 bases at J, leaving 6 bases unmatched. CDR3 size: 14 residues. Germline assignment: CDR1 KGHSH and CDR2 LQKENI. CDR3 nucleotides: TGTGCCAGCTCACAGGACAGGTCGCTCTACGAGCAGTACTTC. The encoded protein is CASSQDRSLYEQYF.

This clone was seen a few times. The chain has TRBV19 and TRBJ1-5; D is ambiguous. Germline values: CDR1 LNHDA, CDR2 SQIVND (reference sequence). The V end was cut by 4 bases, the J end by 2 bases, with 6 bases between. This CDR3 comprises 13 residues. CDR3 amino acids: CASSTVGNQPQHF. In DNA, the CDR3 is TGTGCCAGTAGTACGGTTGGCAATCAGCCCCAGCATTTT.

The chain carries TRBV28 and TRBJ2-2; the match to TRBD1 covers 7 bases. Germline loops: CDR1 MDHEN, CDR2 SYDVKM. Germline trimming cut 2 bases from V and 5 bases from J; bases unmatched to any gene: 8. This CDR3 has 16 residues. For the CDR3, the DNA is TGTGCCAGCAGTTTACTCCAGACAGGGAGTACCGGGGAGCTGTTTTTT. It specifies CASSLLQTGSTGELFF.

V gene TRBV4-1 combines with J gene TRBJ1-1; D remains ambiguous. V was pared by 2 bases and J by 7 bases, with 11 bases between. The germline V gene encodes CDR1 MGHRA and CDR2 YSYEKL. The CDR3 is 13 residues long. The CDR3 DNA sequence: TGCGCCAGCAGCCAACAAATCAGAGATGAAGCTTTCTTT. Translating it yields CASSQQIRDEAFF.

V is TRBV4-1 and J is TRBJ1-6; possible D gene TRBD1, 6 bases. The CDR3 is 15 residues long. Germline values: CDR1 MGHRA, CDR2 YSYEKL. V lost 3 bases, J lost 9 bases, and 15 bases lay in between. As DNA, the CDR3 is TGCGCCAGCAGCCAGGTCGGACAGAAGAGTTCACCCCTCCACTTT. It codes for CASSQVGQKSSPLHF.

The CDR3 spells CATSDNTGLDGYTF. As DNA, the CDR3 is TGTGCCACCAGTGATAATACAGGGTTGGATGGCTACACCTTC. The rearrangement links TRBV24-1 to TRBJ1-2; TRBD1 might be the D (6 bases). Per the germline V gene, CDR1 is KGHDR and CDR2 is SFDVKD. CDR3 length equals 14 residues. The V and J ends lost 3 bases and 6 bases respectively, with 13 bases between them.

The V call is TRBV6-4, the J call TRBJ2-2, with TRBD1 matching 7 bases. Trimming at V came to 6 bases and at J to 4 bases, leaving 2 bases not matched to a gene. This CDR3 is built from 13 residues. Germline V gene sequence: CDR1 MRHNA, CDR2 SNTAGT. The CDR3 region has the DNA TGTGCCAGCAGCAGGGGGTTCACCGGGGAGCTGTTTTTT. Encoded protein: CASSRGFTGELFF.

This chain connects TRBV5-4 to TRBJ1-2, with D possibly matching TRBD1 (5 bases). Germline V gene sequence: CDR1 SGHNT, CDR2 YYREEE (reference sequence). Trimming took off 4 bases at V and 0 bases at J, with 13 bases between the two ends. The CDR3 has 15 residues. This CDR3 reads CASSRQGLTNYGYTF. DNA of the CDR3: TGTGCCAGCAGCCGTCAGGGACTTACTAACTATGGCTACACCTTC. The full variable domain, with the rest looked up from reference TRBV5-4 and TRBJ1-2, is ETGVTQSPTHLIKTRGQQVTLRCSSQSGHNTVSWYQQALGQGPQFIFQYYREEENGRGNFPPRFSGLQFPNYSSELNVNALELDDSALYLCASSRQGLTNYGYTFGSGTRLTVV.

V gene TRBV12-3 or TRBV12-4 combines with J gene TRBJ1-1; the D is unclear. Trimming stripped 3 bases from V and 5 bases from J, with 10 bases between. This CDR3 region has 13 residues. CDR3 residues: CASSFGPGTEAFF. Here the CDR3 DNA reads TGTGCCAGCAGTTTCGGGCCGGGAACTGAAGCTTTCTTT.

This clone was found a few times. V and J are TRBV5-6 and TRBJ1-5; D is unclear. Germline CDR1 is SGHDT and CDR2 is YYEEEE. Trimming removed 4 bases from V and 0 bases from J, with 14 bases in between. This CDR3 has 16 amino acids. Here the CDR3 reads CASSRRMANSNQPQHF. CDR3 DNA sequence: TGTGCCAGCAGCCGCCGAATGGCGAATAGCAATCAGCCCCAGCATTTT.

The chain links TRBV10-2 to TRBJ1-5; no clear D. Germline V gives CDR1 WSHSY, CDR2 SAAADI. V lost 0 bases, J lost 5 bases, and 17 bases lay in between. The CDR3 contains 17 residues. CDR3 nucleotides: TGCGCCAGCAGTGAGTCTTCGGGTCTTAGACGTTATCAGCCCCAGCATTTT. The encoded protein is CASSESSGLRRYQPQHF.

The V call is TRBV7-9, the J call TRBJ2-1; D perhaps matches TRBD2 (7 bases). Germline V gives CDR1 SEHNR, CDR2 FQNEAQ (reference sequence). The V and J ends lost 1 base and 1 base respectively, with 17 bases between them. The CDR3 has 18 amino acids. CDR3 loop: CASSLVPPRGGSYNEQFF. The CDR3 nucleotides read TGTGCCAGCAGCTTAGTACCCCCCAGGGGAGGGTCCTACAATGAGCAGTTCTTC.